This TCR beta chain was found in a study of cytomegalovirus exposure and HLA in healthy donors (TCRdb year 2017). In the study overall: An earlier analysis of some 620 of the donors reported 250 to 300 Gb of sequence data and approximately 120 million unique TCR beta sequences obtained from about 200 million T cells. The number of donors typed differed by locus, with about 629-640 for A, B, C, DRB1 and DQB1, around 500 for DQA1, nearly 610 for DPA1, and some 470 for DPB1. Class I and class II HLA loci were covered by the typing at four-digit resolution. Because of strong linkage in the cohort, roughly five DR-DQ haplotypes were treated as single units for association and clustering. High-throughput TCR immunosequencing, statistical association of individual TCRs with disease status, and machine learning were combined to predict cytomegalovirus infection status. Among the roughly 400 genotyped donors, 75% to 90% belonged to the genetic ancestry cluster associated with self-reported Caucasian donors. The later analysis used no new phenotypic data to find candidate immune exposures, relying instead on TCR beta sequences and their occurrence across donors. The aim of the study was to test whether cataloging public T cell receptors could identify signatures of past pathogen exposure. Alongside the repertoire data, information on donor age, sex, ethnicity and CMV serostatus was compiled. A later analysis re-examined previously published TCR beta repertoires from hundreds of donors and added high-resolution HLA genotyping to investigate patterns of TCR occurrence. A later genetic analysis used genome-wide SNP genotypes for about 60% of the roughly 670 donors, treating that subset as a discovery cohort. An early release covering roughly 640 HLA-typed donors comprised about 300 gigabases of sequencing data and approximately 80 million unique TCR sequences. All discovery cohort repertoires had been generated using a single sequencing platform. In addition to the first cohort of 666 subjects, a separate validation cohort of approximately 130 different subjects was used. On average, roughly 250,000 unique TCR beta nucleotide sequences were sequenced per donor among a few hundred genotyped donors of the cohort, with 15% to 20% of those sequences being non-productive. An earlier analysis of 587 of the donors used high-throughput TCR beta sequencing to judge whether each TCR beta V gene segment behaved as functional or pseudogenic. The study used immunosequencing to profile the T cell repertoires of some 600 subjects and linked those repertoires to cytomegalovirus serostatus. On the study overall, not on this receptor specifically: V-gene and J-gene trimming of TCR beta chains was associated with a missense DCLRE1C variant in a later genetic analysis, and the association was replicated in an independent cohort. The study listed around 160 TCR beta chains as associated with cytomegalovirus. The classifier was reported to diagnose cytomegalovirus status with high specificity and sensitivity in both the original and validation cohorts. HLA typing was unavailable for some donors at each locus, so association tests used only the typed subset. Linkage disequilibrium might explain the correlated functional status among segregating V segments, but an unknown experimental factor could not be ruled out. A few of the identified cytomegalovirus-associated TCR beta chains were confirmed in vitro to be specific for cytomegalovirus antigens. This cohort had only TCR beta chains sequenced, and the lack of alpha or paired-chain data limited which features could be detected. Most CMV-associated TCR beta chains appeared to be HLA-restricted in a later analysis, and the HLA associations seemed to be driven largely by CMV exposure. Roughly uniform sequencing depth across donors was assumed in presence/absence analyses, although this assumption may not hold. Compared with equally common non-associated chains, HLA-associated TCR beta chains in a later analysis were more clonally expanded and had lower generation probabilities. The authors suggested that the approach could potentially be extended to other disease states and immunological phenotypes. Specific HLA alleles were associated with about 17,000 TCR beta sequences at a false discovery rate of 0.05 in a later analysis. A group of highly shared sequence variants was considered likely to be a technical artifact of the sequencing pipeline. A later analysis found that TCR association rates varied across HLA loci, with DRB1 alleles showing the most associated TCRs and HLA-C alleles the fewest. According to a later analysis, parvovirus B19, influenza, CMV and Epstein-Barr virus appeared linked to several top co-occurrence clusters. Most TCR sequences were observed very rarely across donors, whereas some public TCRs were present in many individuals. In a later genetic analysis, fewer N-insertions in productive TCRs were reported among donors in an Asian-associated ancestry cluster than the roughly 700-donor mean. Because counts were too low, about 15 rarely observed V segments, including chromosome 9 orphons, were left out of the earlier analysis of 587 of the donors. For the cohort, immune exposure information was limited to CMV serostatus. An earlier analysis of approximately 600 of the donors showed that most TCR beta V segments appeared in productive rearrangements either about 87% or about 30% of the time, which broadly matched IMGT annotations. Because the 87-base-pair reads could not distinguish some IMGT-functional V segments, including TRBV6-2 and TRBV6-3, those segments were excluded. Strong co-occurrence of HLA alleles, especially DR and DQ, made assigning TCR associations to individual alleles difficult. A further reported finding was that TCR beta sequences accurately predicted the HLA-A and HLA-B alleles for most subjects in the first cohort.

This clone was recorded once. The antigen it binds to is not known. Per-base qualities were not stored, and no clone one base away is much larger. The CDR3 covers 13 residues, taking in both the cysteine and the phenylalanine. Only the CDR3 part of the read is kept: 39 bases, read in frame from the first base. Trimming removed 1 base from V and 7 bases from J, leaving 8 bases between the germline ends. CDR1 and CDR2, per the germline V gene (reference sequence), are SEHNR and FQNEAQ. The protocol used for the library was the immunoSEQ multiplex PCR assay. The multiplex PCR relied on a mix of 60 forward primers for TCR Vbeta segments and 13 reverse primers for TCR Jbeta segments. A multiplex PCR assay on genomic DNA amplified the CDR3 region of rearranged TCR beta genes. Amplified TCR beta libraries were sequenced as 87-base-pair reads on the Illumina HiSeq System. The authors' pipeline ran thus. In a later analysis, tens of millions of unique TCR beta chains were counted across the approximately 640 repertoires, and about 9.9 million of these chains were shared by at least two donors. Raw reads were error-corrected and collapsed into unique sequences by a nearest-neighbor algorithm in which closely related sequences were merged to remove PCR and sequencing errors. To assign V, D and J gene segments, CDR3 sequences were aligned to IMGT reference sequences. For a sequence to be retained, a match of at least six nucleotides to both a V gene segment and a J gene segment was required. A rearrangement counted as productive if the CDR3 had no stop codons and remained in frame with V and J, and every other rearrangement counted as non-productive. CDR3 was defined according to IMGT convention as the region running from the second conserved V-encoded cysteine to the conserved J-encoded phenylalanine. The earlier analysis of 500 to 750 of the donors excluded any sequence lacking an unambiguous match to a single V gene segment. In an earlier analysis of almost 600 of the donors, a V segment was called functional when productive rearrangements were above 56.7%, and segregating when the standard deviation between donors exceeded 5%. A statistical classification framework was built to diagnose cytomegalovirus status from the catalog of TCR beta chain sequences. In a later analysis, TCR nucleotide sequences were compared against IMGT/GENE-DB human TR gene sequences so that V and J genes could be assigned. In a later analysis, CDR3 sequences and most-parsimonious VDJ recombination scenarios were assigned using the TCRdist pipeline. In a later analysis, every TCR beta chain was defined by the combination of its CDR3 amino acid sequence and its V-gene family, and reads without a unique V-gene family were dropped. A later analysis removed roughly 590 highly shared, low-generation-probability nucleotide sequences to deal with suspected cross-contamination and a sequencing artifact. In a later analysis, a clonal expansion index for each public chain was calculated from normalized within-repertoire ranks of inferred template counts. In a later analysis, generation probabilities were computed using a VDJ recombination model fitted to out-of-frame rearrangements, and the results were checked against IGoR. A later analysis scored TCR-TCR, TCR-HLA and TCR-CMV co-occurrence with hypergeometric tests, applying a repertoire-size bias correction to TCR pairs. False discovery rates were estimated in a later analysis by permuting HLA or CMV assignments 20 times. In a later analysis, co-occurring TCRs were grouped using DBSCAN, with TCRdist sequence similarity added in when clustering inside HLA-allele-positive subsets. Repertoires with fewer than 30,000 or more than 120,000 public chains were left out of co-occurrence clustering, as were five repertoires with anomalous nucleotide sharing. This immuneACCESS table, as held by TCRdb, lists in-frame sequences with V and J called but not all clones. Of the missing ones, under half trace to an unresolved V gene in checked studies; the others have no known cause. V, J and clone size are taken as reported in that table, and D and trimming were inferred from the DNA itself. The sample table holds approximately 150,000 clones, of which around 68% were seen once. The top ten hold under 11% of the sample.

The cohort was made up of approximately 700 healthy bone marrow donors. At the time of sampling, every cohort member was nominally healthy, though immune exposures that went unrecorded were likely present. The donor tested CMV seropositive, placing the donor among the 290 or so seropositive members of the cohort. Every donor gave a peripheral blood sample, and the peripheral blood mononuclear cells from that sample were used for TCR beta sequencing. The Qiagen DNeasy Blood Extraction Kit was used to extract genomic DNA from the blood cell samples. Sequenced input: PBMCs. Here the chain combines TRBV7-9 and TRBJ2-1; the D gene identity is not certain. The sequence was collected from a man in his thirties or forties in good health and CMV-seropositive. At the DNA level, the sequence is TGTGCCAGCAGCTTAGTTCGAGCGAATGAGCAGTTCTTC. Its translation is CASSLVRANEQFF.